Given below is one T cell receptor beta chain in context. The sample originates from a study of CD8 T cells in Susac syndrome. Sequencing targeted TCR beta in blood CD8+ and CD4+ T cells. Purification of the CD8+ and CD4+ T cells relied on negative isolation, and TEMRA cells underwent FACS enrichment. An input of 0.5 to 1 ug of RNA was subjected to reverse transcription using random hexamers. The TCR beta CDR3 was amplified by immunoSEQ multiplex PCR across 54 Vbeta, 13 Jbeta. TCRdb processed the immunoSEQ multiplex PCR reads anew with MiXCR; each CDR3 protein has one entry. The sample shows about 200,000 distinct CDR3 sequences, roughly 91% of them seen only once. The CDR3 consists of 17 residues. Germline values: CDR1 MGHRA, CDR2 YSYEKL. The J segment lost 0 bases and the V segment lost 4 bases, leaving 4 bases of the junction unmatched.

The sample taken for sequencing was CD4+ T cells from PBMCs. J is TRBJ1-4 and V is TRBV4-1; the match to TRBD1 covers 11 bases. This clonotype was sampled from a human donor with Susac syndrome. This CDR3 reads CASSPRTGGTTNEKLFF. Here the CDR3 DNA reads TGCGCCAGCAGCCCCCGGACAGGGGGCACAACTAATGAAAAACTGTTTTTT.